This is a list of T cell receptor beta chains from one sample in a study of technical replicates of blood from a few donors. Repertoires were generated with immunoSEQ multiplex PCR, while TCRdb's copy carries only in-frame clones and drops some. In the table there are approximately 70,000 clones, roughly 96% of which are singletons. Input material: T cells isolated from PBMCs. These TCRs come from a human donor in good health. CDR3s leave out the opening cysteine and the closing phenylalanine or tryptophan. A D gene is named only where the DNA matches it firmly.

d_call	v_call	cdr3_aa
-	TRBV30	AWGDNSPLH
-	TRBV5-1	ASSSGGQYHEGY
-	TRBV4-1	ASSQDRSTGYT
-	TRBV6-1	ASSTPGQSYEQY
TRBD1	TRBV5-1	ASSFNPGQGIFSGANVLT
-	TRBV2	ASSLSDTQY
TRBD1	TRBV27	ASSLEGAGQPQH
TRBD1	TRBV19	ASSIETGQQH
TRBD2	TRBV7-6	ASSLVGSGTYNEQF
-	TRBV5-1	ASSLVGEDYEQY
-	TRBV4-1	ASSQDPGGVSYEQY
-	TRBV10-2	ASSVAREYVSYEQY
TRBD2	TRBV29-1	SVGLGTTYEQY